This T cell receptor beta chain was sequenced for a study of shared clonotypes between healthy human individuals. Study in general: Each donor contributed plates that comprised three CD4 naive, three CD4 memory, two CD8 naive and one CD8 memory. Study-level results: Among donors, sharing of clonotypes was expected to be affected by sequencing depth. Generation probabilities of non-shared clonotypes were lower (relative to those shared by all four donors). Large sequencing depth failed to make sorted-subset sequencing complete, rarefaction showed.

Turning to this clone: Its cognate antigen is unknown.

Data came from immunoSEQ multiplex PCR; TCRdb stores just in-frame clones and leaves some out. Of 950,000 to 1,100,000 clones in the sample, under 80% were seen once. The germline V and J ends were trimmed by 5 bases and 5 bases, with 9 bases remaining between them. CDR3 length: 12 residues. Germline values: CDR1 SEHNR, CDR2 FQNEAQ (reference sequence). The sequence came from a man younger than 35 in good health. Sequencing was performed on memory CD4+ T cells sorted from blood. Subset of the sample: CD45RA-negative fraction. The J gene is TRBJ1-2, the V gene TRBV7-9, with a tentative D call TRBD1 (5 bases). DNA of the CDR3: TGTGCCAGCAGCGAGGACACTTATGGCTACACCTTC. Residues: CASSEDTYGYTF.